Listed below are T cell receptor beta chains from one sample, sequenced in a study of cytomegalovirus exposure and HLA in healthy donors. Sequencing used immunoSEQ multiplex PCR; TCRdb keeps in-frame clones, though not all of them. The data show 83,000 or so clones, 75% to 80% seen once. Source material: PBMCs. The receptors come from a female donor in good health and CMV-seronegative. CDR3s include the opening cysteine and the closing phenylalanine or tryptophan. The order of the fields is clone size, J gene, V gene, CDR3 protein. A clone size is listed for some rows: how often the clone was seen (once, few, many), or a class if it is expanded.

>.|TRBJ1-1|TRBV5-4
CASSLDSRTEAFF
>.|TRBJ2-1|TRBV15
CATSSTNNEQFF
>.|TRBJ2-5|TRBV10-3
CAISDSHDRGQQETQYF
>.|TRBJ2-1|TRBV5-8
CARPGEEGNTGEQFF
>once|TRBJ1-2|TRBV6-6
CASSYNRGDYGYTF
>.|TRBJ1-5|TRBV6-7
CASSYGGAAQSNQPQHF
>.|TRBJ2-7|TRBV7-9
CASGGGGQGTGEQYF
>.|TRBJ1-1|TRBV13
CASSKQGEYTEAFF
>.|TRBJ1-2|TRBV6-5
CASTAGVMGYGYTF
>.|TRBJ2-2|TRBV2
CASSLSLAAGELFF
>.|TRBJ2-1|TRBV7-8
CASSFQLGGEFKQFF
>once|TRBJ1-6|TRBV9
CASSVQGARSSYNSPLHF
>.|TRBJ2-2|TRBV28
CASSFRLAGGTGELFF
>.|TRBJ2-3|TRBV28
CASIPGTPSTDTQYF
>.|TRBJ2-7|TRBV9
CASSPQTGSYEQYF